This TCR beta chain was sequenced during a study of shared clonotypes between healthy human individuals. Repertoires were generated with immunoSEQ multiplex PCR, while TCRdb's copy carries only in-frame clones and drops some. The table shows about 2.1 million clones, with 85% to 95% occurring only once. From germline, CDR1 is SGHRS and CDR2 YFSETQ. The CDR3 loop spans 16 amino acids. V gave up 7 bases and J gave up 1 base, with 20 bases separating them. As for this clone: Its antigen is not identified.

Terminally differentiated effector memory CD45RA+ cells were excluded by CCR7 positive selection of CD45RO-negative cells. Whole-study findings and limits: Owing to a small donor count, the genetic and exposure-history diversity represented was limited.

The TCR originated in a man aged 18 to 29 in good health. Some clones in this sample may be carry-over from other donors' samples. Sequencing was performed on naive CD8+ T cells from PBMCs. The chain employs TRBV5-1 and TRBJ1-1; TRBD1 is a possible D gene (5 bases). The CDR3 loop reads CASAWDVGGSNTEAFF. CDR3 nucleotide sequence: TGCGCCAGCGCTTGGGACGTCGGCGGTTCGAACACTGAAGCTTTCTTT.